Each of the 9 T cell receptor beta chains below was sequenced from the same sample in a study of Tregs in tolerant kidney transplant recipients. TCRdb keeps only in-frame clones here, not all; method: immunoSEQ multiplex PCR. Of approximately 75,000 clones in the sample, more than 85% were seen once. Sample: Tregs from blood, taken before the transplant. The receptor set was obtained from a human donor who received a combined kidney and bone marrow transplant.

V and J are TRBV4-1 and TRBJ2-2; the match to TRBD1 covers 9 bases. CDR3 length: 15 residues. Looked up from germline, CDR1 is MGHRA and CDR2 is YSYEKL. The trim removed 2 bases at V and 10 bases at J, leaving 8 bases unmatched. CDR3 coding DNA: TGCGCCAGCAGCCAACCGGGACAGGGACGATCGGAGCTGTTTTTT. Translation: CASSQPGQGRSELFF.

This clone is a singleton in its sample. The CDR3 reads CSVLQGGSNIQYF. Here the CDR3 DNA reads TGCAGCGTTCTACAGGGGGGATCAAACATTCAGTACTTC. The rearrangement uses TRBV29-1 and TRBJ2-4, with 8 bases aligning to TRBD1. V shed 5 bases and J 6 bases; nucleotides not matched to a gene: 6. CDR3 length: 13 residues. The germline gives CDR1 SQVTM, CDR2 ANQGSEA.

V usage is TRBV7-8 and J usage is TRBJ2-3; tentatively, D is TRBD2 (5 bases). Trimming shortened V by 5 bases and J by 1 base, and 7 bases separated the two germline ends. In germline, CDR1 is SGHVS, CDR2 FQNEAQ. This CDR3 comprises 13 residues. The CDR3 here is CASSSSGTDTQYF. CDR3 bases: TGTGCCAGCAGCAGTAGCGGCACAGATACGCAGTATTTT.

About this clone itself: The junction departs from the called germline gene at one end, perhaps through a read error. The V gene is TRBV2, the J gene TRBJ1-1; TRBD1 aligns across 7 bases. Germline CDR1 SNHLY, CDR2 FYNNEI. The CDR3 runs to 15 residues. The CDR3 region has the DNA TGTGCCAGCAGCGAAGGGGGCGCGCAAAACACTGAAGCTTTCTTT. Its translation is CASSEGGAQNTEAFF.

The chain has TRBV18 and TRBJ2-1; D is perhaps TRBD2 (5 bases). V was clipped by 2 bases and J by 5 bases, with 13 bases between them. The CDR3 runs 15 residues. Germline V gene sequence: CDR1 KGHSH, CDR2 LQKENI. CDR3 protein: CASSPGPTGNNEQFF. For the CDR3, the DNA is TGTGCCAGCTCACCAGGGCCAACCGGGAACAATGAGCAGTTCTTC.

The J gene is TRBJ2-7, the V gene TRBV5-1; possibly TRBD2 for D (6 bases). The germline gives CDR1 SGHRS, CDR2 YFSETQ. The CDR3 is 12 amino acids. The ends were cut back, 7 bases at V and 7 bases at J, with 15 bases in the middle. The CDR3 sequence: CASRAGRGEQYF. The DNA for the CDR3 is TGCGCCAGCCGGGCAGGCCGGGGGGAGCAGTACTTC.

The V and J genes are TRBV27 and TRBJ1-1, with a possible D match to TRBD1 (6 bases). Germline V gene data show CDR1 as MNHEY and CDR2 as SMNVEV (reference sequence). V was pared by 3 bases and J by 1 base, with 9 bases between. This CDR3 has 14 residues. The CDR3 protein is CASSFWGQNTEAFF. The CDR3 nucleotides are TGTGCCAGCAGTTTTTGGGGACAGAACACTGAAGCTTTCTTT.

CDR3 coding DNA: TGTGCCATCAGCCCTGGACAGACAACTTCCTACGAGCAGTACTTC. Translated: CAISPGQTTSYEQYF. The J gene is TRBJ2-7, the V gene TRBV10-3; D may be TRBD1 (6 bases). Trimming stripped 6 bases from V and 1 base from J, with 16 bases between. Looked up from germline, CDR1 is ENHRY and CDR2 is SYGVKD. This CDR3 is 15 amino acids long.

Here the CDR3 DNA reads TGTGCCATCAGTGGCAGACAAGCCTACGAGCAGTACTTC. This sequence encodes CAISGRQAYEQYF. This chain connects TRBV10-3 to TRBJ2-7, with D unresolved. CDR1 and CDR2 from the germline V gene are ENHRY and SYGVKD. Trimming stripped 4 bases from V and 2 bases from J, with 9 bases between. The CDR3 is 13 residues long.